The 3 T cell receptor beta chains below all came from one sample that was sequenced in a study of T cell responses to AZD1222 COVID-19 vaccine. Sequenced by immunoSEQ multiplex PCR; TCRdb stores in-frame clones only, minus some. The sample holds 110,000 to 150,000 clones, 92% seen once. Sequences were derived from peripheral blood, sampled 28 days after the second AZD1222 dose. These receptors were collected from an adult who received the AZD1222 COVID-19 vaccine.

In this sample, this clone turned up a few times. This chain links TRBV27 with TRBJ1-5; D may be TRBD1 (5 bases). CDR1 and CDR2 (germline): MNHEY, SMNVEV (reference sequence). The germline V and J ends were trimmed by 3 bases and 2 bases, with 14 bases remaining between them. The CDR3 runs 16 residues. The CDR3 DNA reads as TGTGCCAGCAGTTTCGGAGGGGAGGTCGGCAATCAGCCCCAGCATTTT. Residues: CASSFGGEVGNQPQHF.

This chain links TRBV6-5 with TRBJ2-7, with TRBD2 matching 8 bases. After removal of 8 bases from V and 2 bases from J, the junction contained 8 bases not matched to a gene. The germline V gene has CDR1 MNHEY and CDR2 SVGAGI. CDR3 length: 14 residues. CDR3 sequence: CASQRAGAPYEQYF. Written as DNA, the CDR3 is TGTGCCAGCCAACGAGCGGGAGCCCCCTACGAGCAGTACTTC.

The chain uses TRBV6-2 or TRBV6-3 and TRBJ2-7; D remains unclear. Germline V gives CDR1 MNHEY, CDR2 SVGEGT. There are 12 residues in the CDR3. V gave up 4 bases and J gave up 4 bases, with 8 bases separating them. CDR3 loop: CASSFVLYEQYF. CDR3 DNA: TGTGCCAGCAGTTTTGTCCTTTACGAGCAGTACTTC.